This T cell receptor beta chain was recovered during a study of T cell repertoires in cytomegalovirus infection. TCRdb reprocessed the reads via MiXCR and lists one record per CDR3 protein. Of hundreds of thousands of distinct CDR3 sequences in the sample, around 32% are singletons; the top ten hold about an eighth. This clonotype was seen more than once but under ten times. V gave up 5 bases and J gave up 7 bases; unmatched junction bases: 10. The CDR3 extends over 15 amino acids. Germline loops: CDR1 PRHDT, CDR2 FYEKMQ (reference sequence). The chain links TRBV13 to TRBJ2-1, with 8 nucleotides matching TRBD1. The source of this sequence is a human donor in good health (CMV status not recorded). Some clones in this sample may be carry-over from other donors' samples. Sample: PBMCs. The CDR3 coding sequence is TGTGCCAGCAGCCCAAGACAGGGGAAGCGGAATGAGCAGTTCTTC. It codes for CASSPRQGKRNEQFF.